The 21 T cell receptor beta chains given below trace back to one sample, sequenced in a study of blood T cell repertoires in COVID-19. Here immunoSEQ multiplex PCR was the method, and the copy in TCRdb shows in-frame clones only, minus some. The profile covers 250,000 to 300,000 clones, with roughly 91% appearing a single time and 2% to 2.5% taken by the ten largest. Specimen: PBMCs or T cells enriched from blood (not recorded which). The receptors were gathered from a woman aged 55-70 years in a cohort exposed to, infected with or recovered from COVID-19 (not recorded which).

The chain uses TRBV6-5 and TRBJ2-3, with D maybe TRBD2 (5 bases). The germline V and J ends were trimmed by 7 bases and 4 bases, with 18 bases remaining between them. Per the germline V gene, CDR1 is MNHEY and CDR2 is SVGAGI. The CDR3 runs to 15 residues. The CDR3 DNA sequence: TGTGCCAGCACAGAGGGTGGACGGATGGCAGATACGCAGTATTTT. This translates into CASTEGGRMADTQYF.

J is TRBJ2-7 and V is TRBV18; 11 bases match TRBD2. J lost 4 bases, V lost 0 bases, and 2 bases had no gene match. The CDR3 has 15 amino acids. CDR1 is KGHSH and CDR2 is LQKENI in the germline V gene. CDR3 region: CASSPPTSGSYEQYF. The CDR3 nucleotides are TGTGCCAGCTCACCACCCACTAGCGGGAGTTACGAGCAGTACTTC.

This chain links TRBV28 with TRBJ1-1; 7 positions match TRBD1. The J segment lost 0 bases and the V segment lost 4 bases, leaving 2 bases of the junction unmatched. Germline values: CDR1 MDHEN, CDR2 SYDVKM. There are 14 residues in the CDR3. The CDR3 sequence is CASSYRGLNTEAFF. CDR3 DNA sequence: TGTGCCAGCAGTTACAGGGGCCTGAACACTGAAGCTTTCTTT.

The chain recombines TRBV9 with TRBJ2-5, with 7 bases aligning to TRBD1. V shed 1 base, J shed 4 bases, and the junction held 4 bases outside the gene matches. This CDR3 contains 14 residues. Germline CDR1 SGDLS, CDR2 YYNGEE. The CDR3 coding sequence is TGTGCCAGCAGCGTAACAGGGGCCGGAGAGACCCAGTACTTC. The encoded protein is CASSVTGAGETQYF.

CDR3 in DNA: TGTGCCAGCAGCTTAGGCGGTCCTACGCAGTATTTT. It translates to CASSLGGPTQYF. The rearrangement joins TRBV11-2 to TRBJ2-3; D not certain. The ends were cut back, 1 base at V and 8 bases at J, with 7 bases in the middle. Looked up from germline, CDR1 is SGHAT and CDR2 is FQNNGV. This CDR3 contains 12 residues.

The chain carries TRBV19 and TRBJ2-7; 9 bases agree with TRBD1. The CDR3 is made up of 14 amino acids. CDR1 is LNHDA, CDR2 SQIVND, per germline (reference sequence). V lost 4 bases and J lost 4; bases outside the gene matches: 5. CDR3 residues: CASSRGQGGYEQYF. In DNA form, the CDR3 reads TGTGCCAGTAGTAGGGGACAGGGAGGTTACGAGCAGTACTTC.

In nucleotides, the CDR3 is TGTGCCAGCAGCCTTCAGACTAGCGGGGGATACAATGAGCAGTTCTTC. This gives the protein CASSLQTSGGYNEQFF. The V gene is TRBV3-1 (or the pseudogene TRBV3-2), the J gene TRBJ2-1; TRBD2 matches 12 bases. The V segment lost 4 bases and the J segment 4 bases; nucleotides outside the gene matches: 5. CDR1 is LGHDT and CDR2 is YNNKEL in the germline V gene (reference sequence). CDR3 length: 16 residues.

Here the CDR3 reads CASSPRDRVYGYTF. The CDR3 DNA sequence: TGTGCCAGCAGCCCGAGGGACAGGGTCTATGGCTACACCTTC. The V call is TRBV9, the J call TRBJ1-2; 9 bases match TRBD1. The CDR3 runs 14 residues. The junction had 5 bases not matched to a gene; V was cut back by 4 bases and J by 4 bases. Germline V gene data show CDR1 as SGDLS and CDR2 as YYNGEE.

V usage is TRBV18 and J usage is TRBJ1-1; 8 bases are shared with TRBD1. Germline lookup yields CDR1 KGHSH and CDR2 LQKENI. There are 15 residues in the CDR3. The J segment lost 3 bases and the V segment lost 3 bases, leaving 6 bases of the junction unmatched. The CDR3 DNA follows: TGTGCCAGCTCACCTCAGGGGGCAAAGCACACTGAAGCTTTCTTT. It codes for CASSPQGAKHTEAFF.

This clone came up once. The chain couples TRBV16 to TRBJ1-5; 7 bases are a match to TRBD1. The ends lost 1 base at V and 2 bases at J; junction bases unmatched: 5. The CDR3 length is 16 residues. Germline V lookup: CDR1 KGHSY, CDR2 FQNENV. The CDR3 DNA reads TGTGCCAGCAGCCAATTCGAGGGGGCTGGCAATCAGCCCCAGCATTTT. It yields the protein CASSQFEGAGNQPQHF.

This chain joins TRBV7-6 and TRBJ2-1; the D gene is possibly TRBD2 (6 bases). Germline V lookup: CDR1 SGHVS, CDR2 FNYEAQ. V lost 0 bases to trimming and J lost 7 bases, with 10 bases between them. There are 14 residues in the CDR3. Written as DNA, the CDR3 is TGTGCCAGCAGCTTAGCTGAGGGAGGTAATGAGCAGTTCTTC. Protein sequence: CASSLAEGGNEQFF.

The CDR3 reads CASSSSPGGGETQYF. DNA of the CDR3: TGCGCCAGCAGCTCGTCCCCTGGGGGGGGAGAGACCCAGTACTTC. This chain links TRBV5-1 with TRBJ2-5, with 7 bases lining up with TRBD2. Germline loops: CDR1 SGHRS, CDR2 YFSETQ. The CDR3 spans 15 residues. The V and J ends lost 3 bases and 4 bases, in that order; junction bases with no gene match: 9.

The chain combines TRBV19 with TRBJ1-1, with D perhaps matching TRBD1 (5 bases). V was cut by 7 bases and J by 5 bases, with 8 bases left in between. Germline assignment: CDR1 LNHDA and CDR2 SQIVND (reference sequence). This CDR3 is 11 amino acids long. The chain's CDR3 is CASMGGTEAFF. CDR3 sequence (DNA): TGTGCCAGTATGGGGGGGACTGAAGCTTTCTTT.

The chain has TRBV6-5 and TRBJ2-7; 8 bases align to TRBD1. This CDR3 is 15 amino acids long. Losses at the gene ends were 6 bases for V and 6 bases for J; bases not matched to a gene: 13. Germline values: CDR1 MNHEY, CDR2 SVGAGI. The CDR3 reads CASRTTGGVRTEQYF. In nucleotides, the CDR3 is TGTGCCAGCAGGACTACAGGGGGTGTTAGAACCGAGCAGTACTTC.

The CDR3 region is CASSQDGGLANYGYTF. The CDR3 bases are TGTGCCAGCAGCCAAGATGGGGGGTTGGCTAACTATGGCTACACCTTC. The chain carries TRBV4-2 and TRBJ1-2; TRBD1 is a possible D gene (5 bases). Per the germline V gene, CDR1 is LGHNA and CDR2 is YNFKEQ. V was clipped by 0 bases and J by 0 bases, with 11 bases between them. This CDR3 contains 16 residues.

This chain connects TRBV7-9 to TRBJ1-6; 9 bases align to TRBD1. In germline, CDR1 is SEHNR, CDR2 FQNEAQ (reference sequence). This CDR3 spans 14 amino acids. J gave up 9 bases and V 4 bases, and 4 bases lay outside the gene matches. The CDR3 sequence is CASSSGQGSSPLHF. The CDR3 nucleotides read TGTGCCAGCAGCTCGGGACAGGGAAGTTCACCCCTCCACTTT.

The chain joins TRBV5-1 to TRBJ2-7, with TRBD2 as a possible D gene (7 bases). The V and J ends lost 1 base and 2 bases respectively, with 13 bases between them. CDR3 size: 15 residues. The germline CDR1 and CDR2 sequences are SGHRS and YFSETQ. This CDR3 reads CASSLNRGGTYEQYF. The CDR3 DNA sequence: TGCGCCAGCAGCTTGAATAGGGGGGGGACCTACGAGCAGTACTTC. Variable domain in full (rest from reference TRBV5-1 and TRBJ2-7): KAGVTQTPRYLIKTRGQQVTLSCSPISGHRSVSWYQQTPGQGLQFLFEYFSETQRNKGNFPGRFSGRQFSNSRSEMNVSTLELGDSALYLCASSLNRGGTYEQYFGPGTRLTVT.

This rearrangement joins TRBV3-1 (or the pseudogene TRBV3-2) to TRBJ2-7; 10 nucleotides align to TRBD2. Germline CDR1 reads LGHDT; CDR2 reads YNNKEL (reference sequence). J was trimmed by 5 bases and V by 4 bases; bases with no gene match: 14. This CDR3 is built from 17 residues. CDR3 DNA: TGTGCCAGCAGCCTTACTAAGACCGGGACTAGCGTTAACGAGCAGTACTTC. Amino acid sequence: CASSLTKTGTSVNEQYF.

This clone was observed many times. The rearrangement joins TRBV5-4 to TRBJ1-3, with D perhaps matching TRBD1 (6 bases). Per the germline V gene, CDR1 is SGHNT and CDR2 is YYREEE (reference sequence). The CDR3 extends over 14 amino acids. The ends were cut back, 4 bases at V and 1 base at J, with 9 bases in the middle. The CDR3 is CASSVDRSGNTIYF. The CDR3 bases are TGTGCCAGCAGCGTGGACAGATCTGGAAACACCATATATTTT.

This clone showed up just once. The chain employs TRBV5-1 and TRBJ2-6; D gene uncertain. The germline V and J ends were trimmed by 0 bases and 2 bases, with 6 bases remaining between them. Germline V gene lookup returns CDR1 SGHRS and CDR2 YFSETQ. The CDR3 runs to 15 residues. Here the CDR3 DNA reads TGCGCCAGCAGCTTGGCCCGGGCTGGGGCCAACGTCCTGACTTTC. Amino acids: CASSLARAGANVLTF.

This chain links TRBV12-3 or TRBV12-4 with TRBJ2-5; 7 bases are a match to TRBD1. This CDR3 is built from 13 residues. Unmatched junction bases numbered 10, after V lost 6 bases and J lost 9 bases. The CDR3: CASRTTGAPSQYF. DNA for the CDR3: TGTGCCAGCAGAACCACAGGGGCGCCGTCCCAGTACTTC.